The clone carrying this T cell receptor beta chain was seen just once. The assay was immunoSEQ multiplex PCR, and TCRdb's table has in-frame clones only and misses some. The sample shows around 69,000 clones, 90% to 95% of them seen only once. The data are from a study of T cell changes during pregnancy in multiple sclerosis. In germline, CDR1 is SGHVS, CDR2 FQNEAQ. The CDR3 has 14 residues. The V and J ends lost 5 bases and 5 bases respectively, with 15 bases between them. This sequence joins TRBV7-8 and TRBJ2-5; D is possibly TRBD1 (6 bases). This receptor was identified in a female donor with multiple sclerosis, enrolled in a pregnancy study. The input for sequencing was CD8+ T cells from peripheral blood mononuclear cells, taken before pregnancy. The CDR3 sequence is CASSPSGGEETQYF. The CDR3 DNA is TGTGCCAGCAGCCCGAGTGGGGGCGAGGAGACCCAGTACTTC. The complete variable domain, with remaining parts taken from reference TRBV7-8 and TRBJ2-5, reads GAGVSQSPRYKVAKRGQDVALRCDPISGHVSLFWYQQALGQGPEFLTYFQNEAQLDKSGLPSDRFFAERPEGSVSTLKIQRTQQEDSAVYLCASSPSGGEETQYFGPGTRLLVL.